This T cell receptor (beta chain) stems from a study of blood T cell repertoires in COVID-19. Clones were sequenced by immunoSEQ multiplex PCR, and TCRdb holds only the in-frame ones, with some missing. The table lists tens of thousands of clones, about four fifths of them singletons. V lost 4 bases and J lost 5; bases outside the gene matches: 4. The CDR3 spans 14 residues. The germline V gene has CDR1 LGHDT and CDR2 YNNKEL (reference sequence). The source is a human donor in a cohort sampled during active COVID-19. Sequenced: peripheral blood. This chain uses TRBV3-1 (or the pseudogene TRBV3-2) with TRBJ2-3; 9 nucleotides match TRBD2. This CDR3 is CASSPSGTGDTQYF. CDR3 nucleotides: TGTGCCAGCAGCCCTAGCGGGACGGGAGATACGCAGTATTTT.